This record looks at one TCR beta chain sequence and its context. The antigen remains unidentified. A J-beta primer mix and a sample-barcoded 5' primer were used in a second PCR of roughly 7 to 12 cycles. Each cDNA molecule received a tag from a template-switch adaptor that had 12 random nucleotides. Each CDR3 protein gets one entry after TCRdb re-called the 5' RACE reads with MiXCR. The sample lists over a million distinct CDR3 sequences, 40% to 50% occurring once. This sample was taken from a study of blood T cells in healthy people across ages. At the level of the study: Template-switching capture recovered about one barcoded beta molecule per two T cells. Study conclusions and caveats: The authors considered diversity estimates from one million T cells to be underestimates.

Extracted total RNA amounted to at least 5 micrograms for each sample. This CDR3 is built from 13 residues. V was shortened by 2 bases and J by 3 bases, with 8 bases between the two germline ends. Germline V gene lookup returns CDR1 MNHEY and CDR2 SVGAGI. Sequencing was done on a sample of blood. This clonotype was sampled from a woman aged 60 to 75 in good health. This rearrangement joins TRBV6-5 to TRBJ2-7, with a tentative D call TRBD1 (5 bases). CDR3 protein: CASSYPGNYEQYF. In nucleotides, the CDR3 is TGTGCCAGCAGTTACCCAGGGAACTACGAGCAGTACTTC.